This T cell receptor (beta chain) is from a study of T cells in Graves' hyperthyroidism and ophthalmopathy. Whole-study findings and limits: A 13 V-J signature model discriminated ophthalmopathy versus stable hyperthyroidism.

Ophthalmopathy patients showed a Clinical Activity Score of at least 3, NOSPECS grade of at least 4 and duration under 3 months. Comments on this clonotype: As yet, its antigen is unknown.

The investigators amplified TCR beta CDR3 regions from RNA transcripts. During a first-round RT-PCR of the TCR CDR3, the HTBI primer set was used. TCRdb passed the multiplex PCR reads through MiXCR, listing each CDR3 protein once. Counted here are fewer than 700,000 distinct CDR3 sequences, approximately 17% occurring once; the ten biggest clones make up approximately 15%. This CDR3 contains 13 residues. The V and J ends lost 7 bases and 4 bases respectively, with 13 bases between them. Germline CDR1 reads SEHNR; CDR2 reads FQNEAQ (reference sequence). The TCR originated in a woman aged 18-29 years with Graves' ophthalmopathy. What was sequenced was blood. V is TRBV7-9 and J is TRBJ1-1; D is perhaps TRBD1 (5 bases). CDR3: CASNEEGFTEAFF. CDR3 DNA sequence: TGTGCCAGCAACGAGGAGGGGTTCACTGAAGCTTTCTTT.